A single sample gave rise to the 20 T cell receptor beta chains below, sequenced in a study of shared clonotypes between healthy human individuals. Some clones are missing from TCRdb's copy, which holds only in-frame ones; the method was immunoSEQ multiplex PCR. The repertoire consists of 1.4 million or so clones, with 98% to 99% occurring once and the leading ten covering about 0.35%. Sequenced input: naive CD4+ T cells sorted from blood. The sample's subset: CD45RA+ positively selected. The receptors shown here come from a young man in good health.

This clone was seen just once. The rearrangement joins TRBV7-6 to TRBJ2-7; 9 nucleotides agree with TRBD2. This CDR3 spans 15 amino acids. Germline V gene lookup returns CDR1 SGHVS and CDR2 FNYEAQ. Trimming took 1 base from V and 4 from J; bases not matched to a gene: 5. Here the CDR3 reads CASSLVPSGVYEQYF. CDR3 nucleotide sequence: TGTGCCAGCAGCTTAGTCCCTAGCGGGGTGTACGAGCAGTACTTC.

This clone was counted once. The chain combines TRBV10-3 with TRBJ2-7; D is unresolved. CDR3 length: 12 amino acids. The germline V and J ends were trimmed by 7 bases and 4 bases, with 11 bases remaining between them. Germline V gene sequence: CDR1 ENHRY, CDR2 SYGVKD. CDR3 sequence reads: CAIKEGGYEQYF. CDR3 coding DNA: TGTGCCATCAAGGAAGGCGGTTACGAGCAGTACTTC.

Turning to this clone: Different DNA sequences within this sample yield the same CDR3. The genes are TRBV7-2 and TRBJ2-7; 7 bases map to TRBD1. Germline V gene lookup returns CDR1 SGHTA and CDR2 FQGNSA. This CDR3 is 14 amino acids long. Losses at the gene ends were 0 bases for V and 3 bases for J; bases not matched to a gene: 2. The CDR3 sequence: CASSLAAGGYEQYF. In nucleotides, the CDR3 is TGTGCCAGCAGCTTAGCGGCAGGGGGCTACGAGCAGTACTTC.

V usage is TRBV28 and J usage is TRBJ2-7; D gene uncertain. The CDR3 has 14 residues. Trimming pared 3 bases from V and 5 bases from J, leaving 14 bases between. Germline-derived CDR1 and CDR2 are MDHEN and SYDVKM. This chain's CDR3 is CASSFRSRTHEQYF. CDR3 bases: TGTGCCAGCAGTTTCCGGAGCCGAACCCACGAGCAGTACTTC. Together with reference TRBV28 and TRBJ2-7, the CDR3 gives the full variable domain: DVKVTQSSRYLVKRTGEKVFLECVQDMDHENMFWYRQDPGLGLRLIYFSYDVKMKEKGDIPEGYSVSREKKERFSLILESASTNQTSMYLCASSFRSRTHEQYFGPGTRLTVT.

As regards this clone: Distinct nucleotide sequences in the sample also encode this CDR3. CDR3 protein: CASRGQGIYGYTF. CDR3 coding DNA: TGTGCCAGCAGGGGACAGGGTATCTATGGCTACACCTTC. The genes are TRBV27 and TRBJ1-2; 9 bases agree with TRBD1. Per the germline V gene, CDR1 is MNHEY and CDR2 is SMNVEV (reference sequence). This CDR3 has 13 residues. The ends lost 6 bases at V and 4 bases at J; junction bases unmatched: 3.

For this clone: The same CDR3 can be traced to other DNA sequences in this sample. This rearrangement joins TRBV5-1 to TRBJ1-2; D is ambiguous. CDR1 is SGHRS, CDR2 YFSETQ, per germline. The CDR3 runs 11 residues. V dropped 1 base and J dropped 7 bases, with 5 bases sitting between them. For the CDR3, the DNA is TGCGCCAGCAGCTTGAATGGTGGCTACACCTTC. This gives the protein CASSLNGGYTF.

The V call is TRBV29-1, the J call TRBJ1-2; D may be TRBD1 (6 bases). Germline lookup yields CDR1 SQVTM and CDR2 ANQGSEA. CDR3 length: 12 amino acids. V lost 2 bases and J lost 4, with 8 bases in between. The DNA of the CDR3 is TGCAGCGTTGAACCAGGGGCCTATGGCTACACCTTC. Amino acids: CSVEPGAYGYTF. The full variable domain, its missing parts supplied by reference TRBV29-1 and TRBJ1-2, is SAVISQKPSRDICQRGTSLTIQCQVDSQVTMMFWYRQQPGQSLTLIATANQGSEATYESGFVIDKFPISRPNLTFSTLTVSNMSPEDSSIYLCSVEPGAYGYTFGSGTRLTVV.

V is TRBV23-1 and J is TRBJ2-1; 7 positions agree with TRBD2. TRBV23-1 carries the ORF label, with uncertain function. With 0 bases clipped from V and 9 bases from J, the junction kept 11 bases outside the gene matches. The CDR3 is 16 residues long. CDR3 DNA sequence: TGCGCCAGCAGTCAATCCCAATATGGACTAGGTATTGAGCAGTTCTTC. Amino acids: CASSQSQYGLGIEQFF.

V usage is TRBV11-2 and J usage is TRBJ2-6, with TRBD1 as a possible D gene (6 bases). The CDR3 has 16 residues. V lost 5 bases, J lost 0 bases, and 11 bases lay in between. Per the germline V gene, CDR1 is SGHAT and CDR2 is FQNNGV. The DNA of the CDR3 is TGTGCCAGCAGCCTCCAGGGGTCCTCTGGGGCCAACGTCCTGACTTTC. Translated: CASSLQGSSGANVLTF. The whole variable domain, filled in from reference TRBV11-2 and TRBJ2-6, reads EAGVAQSPRYKIIEKRQSVAFWCNPISGHATLYWYQQILGQGPKLLIQFQNNGVVDDSQLPKDRFSAERLKGVDSTLKIQPAKLEDSAVYLCASSLQGSSGANVLTFGAGSRLTVL.

V usage is TRBV28 and J usage is TRBJ2-7; D not resolved. Germline CDR1 is MDHEN and CDR2 is SYDVKM. V was trimmed by 2 bases and J by 3 bases, leaving 8 bases between them. This CDR3 is built from 13 residues. For the CDR3, the DNA is TGTGCCAGCAGTTTACCAGTAAGCTACGAGCAGTACTTC. It codes for CASSLPVSYEQYF. Full variable domain (outside the CDR3, taken from reference TRBV28 and TRBJ2-7): DVKVTQSSRYLVKRTGEKVFLECVQDMDHENMFWYRQDPGLGLRLIYFSYDVKMKEKGDIPEGYSVSREKKERFSLILESASTNQTSMYLCASSLPVSYEQYFGPGTRLTVT.

The chain combines TRBV6-1 with TRBJ2-3; tentative D call: TRBD2 (6 bases). The CDR3 is made up of 17 amino acids. CDR1 and CDR2 from the germline V gene are MNHNS and SASEGT. Between the trimmed V and J ends, which lost 1 base and 0 bases, there was a span of 14 bases. The CDR3 DNA reads as TGTGCCAGCAGTGAAGGGGTCCTAGCGTATAGCACAGATACGCAGTATTTT. Translating gives CASSEGVLAYSTDTQYF.

The chain joins TRBV9 to TRBJ1-2; the D gene is possibly TRBD1 (6 bases). The V end was cut by 1 base, the J end by 8 bases, with 15 bases between. CDR1 is SGDLS and CDR2 is YYNGEE in the germline V gene. The CDR3 spans 14 residues. The CDR3 sequence is CASSVSRGPEGYTF. In DNA form, the CDR3 reads TGTGCCAGCAGCGTATCCCGGGGGCCGGAAGGCTACACCTTC.

As concerns this clone: The limits of the CDR3 on the DNA are not certain, so only TCRdb's listed CDR3 is given. CDR3 loop: CASSLSGQALRTSSTSDEQYF. V gene TRBV5-1 combines with J gene TRBJ2-7; the table's D call, TRBD1, has no DNA check behind it. Germline assignment: CDR1 SGHRS and CDR2 YFSETQ. The CDR3 length equals 21 residues, ends included.

This chain connects TRBV27 to TRBJ2-7, with D hard to call. Trimming shortened V by 5 bases and J by 6 bases, and 11 bases separated the two germline ends. Germline V CDR1 and CDR2: MNHEY, SMNVEV (reference sequence). The CDR3 consists of 12 residues. The CDR3 sequence: CASSPLNGEQYF. The CDR3 DNA reads TGTGCCAGCAGTCCCTTAAACGGCGAGCAGTACTTC.

The rearrangement joins TRBV7-6 to TRBJ2-7, with TRBD2 matching 7 bases. The CDR3 covers 17 residues. With 2 bases clipped from V and 5 bases from J, the junction kept 15 bases outside the gene matches. Germline V gene sequence: CDR1 SGHVS, CDR2 FNYEAQ. Written as DNA, the CDR3 is TGTGCCAGCAGCTTACAACTTTCCGTGGGAGGGCCGCACGAGCAGTACTTC. It translates to CASSLQLSVGGPHEQYF.

This rearrangement joins TRBV19 to TRBJ1-2; 9 bases are shared with TRBD1. With 6 bases clipped from V and 4 bases from J, the junction kept 6 bases outside the gene matches. This CDR3 spans 14 amino acids. Germline V gene sequence: CDR1 LNHDA, CDR2 SQIVND (reference sequence). The CDR3 loop reads CASSPTGGGYGYTF. CDR3 sequence (DNA): TGTGCCAGTAGCCCGACAGGGGGAGGCTATGGCTACACCTTC.

This sequence joins TRBV6-1 and TRBJ2-7; TRBD2 matches at 7 bases. The CDR3 runs to 15 residues. With 7 bases clipped from V and 1 base from J, the junction kept 10 bases outside the gene matches. Per the germline V gene, CDR1 is MNHNS and CDR2 is SASEGT. The CDR3 coding sequence is TGTGCCAGCACCCCGGGCGGGAGCCTGTCCTACGAGCAGTACTTC. Encoded protein: CASTPGGSLSYEQYF.

The rearrangement uses TRBV5-1 and TRBJ2-3, with D tentatively TRBD2 (5 bases). This CDR3 spans 17 amino acids. Between the trimmed V and J ends, which lost 2 bases and 4 bases, there was a span of 20 bases. In germline, CDR1 is SGHRS, CDR2 YFSETQ. CDR3 sequence (DNA): TGCGCCAGCAGCTTAAACGGGGTCCCGGTTCAGGCAGATACGCAGTATTTT. This encodes CASSLNGVPVQADTQYF.

The genes are TRBV9 and TRBJ1-1; D ambiguous. Trimming took off 6 bases at V and 1 base at J, with 13 bases between the two ends. Germline CDR1 SGDLS, CDR2 YYNGEE. The CDR3 length is 14 residues. The CDR3 loop reads CASTMGLENTEAFF. The CDR3 DNA follows: TGTGCCAGCACCATGGGGTTGGAGAACACTGAAGCTTTCTTT.

This clone has a single count. The chain links TRBV10-3 to TRBJ2-7; weak D call: TRBD1 (6 bases). Germline CDR1 ENHRY, CDR2 SYGVKD. The CDR3 contains 14 residues. Trimming shortened V by 5 bases and J by 1 base, and 12 bases separated the two germline ends. CDR3 bases: TGTGCCATCAGTCGACGGGACATATCCTACGAGCAGTACTTC. It codes for CAISRRDISYEQYF.